This record covers a single T cell receptor (beta chain). Its specificity is unknown. The source of the sample is a study of radiotherapy plus CTLA-4 blockade in lung cancer. Trimming removed 4 bases at V and 2 bases at J, with 15 bases between. CDR3 length: 16 amino acids. The germline V gene encodes CDR1 LGHNA and CDR2 YNFKEQ. The repertoire was sequenced with immunoSEQ multiplex PCR; TCRdb's copy has only in-frame clones and lacks some. This sample yields 9,500 to 15,000 clones, of which roughly four fifths are seen a single time; approximately 30% belongs to the top ten. Study-wide results and caveats: Per reports, early blood T cell clone dynamics, plus interferon-beta, forecast response most strongly.

The rearrangement uses TRBV4-2 and TRBJ2-1; tentative D call: TRBD2 (6 bases). The source of this sequence is a human donor with non-small cell lung cancer that progressed on radiotherapy plus ipilimumab. This specimen consisted of peripheral blood, obtained from a patient treated with radiotherapy plus ipilimumab. DNA for the CDR3: TGTGCCAGCAGCCTGTATAGCGGCGGCGCCTACAATGAGCAGTTCTTC. As protein: CASSLYSGGAYNEQFF.